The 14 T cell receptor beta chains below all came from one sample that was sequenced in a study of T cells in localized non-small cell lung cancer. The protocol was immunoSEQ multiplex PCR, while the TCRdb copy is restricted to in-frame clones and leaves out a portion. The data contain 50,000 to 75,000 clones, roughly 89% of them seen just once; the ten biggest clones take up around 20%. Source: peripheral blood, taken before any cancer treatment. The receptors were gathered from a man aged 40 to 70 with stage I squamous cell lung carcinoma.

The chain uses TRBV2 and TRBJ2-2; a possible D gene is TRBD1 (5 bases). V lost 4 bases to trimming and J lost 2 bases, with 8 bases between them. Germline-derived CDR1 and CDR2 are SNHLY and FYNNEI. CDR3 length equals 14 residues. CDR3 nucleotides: TGTGCCAGCAGTGGGACATTCAACACCGGGGAGCTGTTTTTT. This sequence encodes CASSGTFNTGELFF.

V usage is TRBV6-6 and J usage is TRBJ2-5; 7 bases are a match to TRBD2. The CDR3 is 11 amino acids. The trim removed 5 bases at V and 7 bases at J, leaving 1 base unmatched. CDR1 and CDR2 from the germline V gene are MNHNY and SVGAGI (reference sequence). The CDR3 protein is CASSQRGTQYF. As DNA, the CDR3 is TGTGCCAGCAGTCAGCGGGGGACCCAGTACTTC.

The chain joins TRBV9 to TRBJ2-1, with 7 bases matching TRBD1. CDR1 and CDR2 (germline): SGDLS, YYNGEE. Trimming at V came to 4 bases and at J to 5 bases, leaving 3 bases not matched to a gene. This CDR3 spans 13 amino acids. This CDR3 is CASSIGQDNEQFF. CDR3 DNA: TGTGCCAGCAGCATCGGACAGGACAATGAGCAGTTCTTC.

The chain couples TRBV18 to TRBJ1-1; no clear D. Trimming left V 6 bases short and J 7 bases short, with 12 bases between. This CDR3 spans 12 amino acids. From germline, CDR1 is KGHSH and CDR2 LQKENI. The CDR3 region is CASSLELGEAFF. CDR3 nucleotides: TGTGCCAGCTCCTTAGAGTTGGGTGAAGCTTTCTTT.

CDR3 in amino acids: CASSISQGANEKLFF. The CDR3 DNA sequence: TGTGCCAGCAGCATCTCACAGGGGGCGAATGAAAAACTGTTTTTT. The chain joins TRBV7-9 to TRBJ1-4; TRBD1 aligns across 9 bases. Germline CDR1 is SEHNR and CDR2 is FQNEAQ (reference sequence). CDR3 length: 15 amino acids. V lost 5 bases to trimming and J lost 5 bases; unmatched junction nucleotides: 6.

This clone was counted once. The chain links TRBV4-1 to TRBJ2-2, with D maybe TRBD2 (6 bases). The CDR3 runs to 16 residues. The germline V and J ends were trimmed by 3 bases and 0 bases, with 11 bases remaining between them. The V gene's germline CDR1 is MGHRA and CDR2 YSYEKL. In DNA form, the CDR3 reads TGCGCCAGCAGCCACCCTAGCGAGTCGAACACCGGGGAGCTGTTTTTT. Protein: CASSHPSESNTGELFF.

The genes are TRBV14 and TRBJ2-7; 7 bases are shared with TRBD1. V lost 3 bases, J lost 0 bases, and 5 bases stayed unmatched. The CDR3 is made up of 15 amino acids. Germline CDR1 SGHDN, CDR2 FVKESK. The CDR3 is CASSHPGQSSYEQYF. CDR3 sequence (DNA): TGTGCCAGCAGCCACCCGGGACAGTCCTCCTACGAGCAGTACTTC. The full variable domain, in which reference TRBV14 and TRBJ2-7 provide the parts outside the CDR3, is EAGVTQFPSHSVIEKGQTVTLRCDPISGHDNLYWYRRVMGKEIKFLLHFVKESKQDESGMPNNRFLAERTGGTYSTLKVQPAELEDSGVYFCASSHPGQSSYEQYFGPGTRLTVT.

CDR3 region: CASSEMRGTEAFF. CDR3 in DNA: TGTGCCAGCAGTGAAATGAGGGGCACTGAAGCTTTCTTT. This chain connects TRBV2 to TRBJ1-1, with D perhaps TRBD1 (5 bases). The CDR3 runs to 13 residues. The germline V gene encodes CDR1 SNHLY and CDR2 FYNNEI. V dropped 2 bases and J dropped 4 bases, with 8 bases sitting between them.

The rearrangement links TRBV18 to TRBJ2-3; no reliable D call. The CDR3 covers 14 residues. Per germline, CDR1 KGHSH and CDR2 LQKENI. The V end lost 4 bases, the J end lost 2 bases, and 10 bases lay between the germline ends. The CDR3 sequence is CASSRNRDTDTQYF. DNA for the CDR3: TGTGCCAGCTCACGTAATAGGGACACAGATACGCAGTATTTT.

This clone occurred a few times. The CDR3: CASSLAIASGSYEQYF. CDR3 sequence (DNA): TGTGCCAGCAGCTTGGCCATCGCTAGCGGCTCCTACGAGCAGTACTTC. V is TRBV5-4 and J is TRBJ2-7, with 7 bases aligning to TRBD2. Germline trimming cut 0 bases from V and 0 bases from J; bases unmatched to any gene: 6. Germline-derived CDR1 and CDR2 are SGHNT and YYREEE (reference sequence). This CDR3 region has 16 residues. Complete variable domain (other parts from reference TRBV5-4 and TRBJ2-7): ETGVTQSPTHLIKTRGQQVTLRCSSQSGHNTVSWYQQALGQGPQFIFQYYREEENGRGNFPPRFSGLQFPNYSSELNVNALELDDSALYLCASSLAIASGSYEQYFGPGTRLTVT.

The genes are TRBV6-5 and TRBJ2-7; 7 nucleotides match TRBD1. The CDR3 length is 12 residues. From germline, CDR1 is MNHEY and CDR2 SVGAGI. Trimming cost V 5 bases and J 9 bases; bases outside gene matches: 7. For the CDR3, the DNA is TGTGCCAGCAGTAAACGACAGGGCGGGCAGTACTTC. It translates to CASSKRQGGQYF.

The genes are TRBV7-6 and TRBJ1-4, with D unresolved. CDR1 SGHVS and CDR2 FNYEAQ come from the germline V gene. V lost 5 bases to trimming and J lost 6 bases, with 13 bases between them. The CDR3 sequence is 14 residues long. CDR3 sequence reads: CASSPLAGDEKLFF. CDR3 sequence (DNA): TGTGCCAGCAGCCCCCTGGCGGGAGATGAAAAACTGTTTTTT.

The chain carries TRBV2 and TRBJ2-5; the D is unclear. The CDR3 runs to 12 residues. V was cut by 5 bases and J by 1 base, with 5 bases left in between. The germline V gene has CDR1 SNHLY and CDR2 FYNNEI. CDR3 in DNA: TGTGCCAGCAGTCTGACCCAAGAGACCCAGTACTTC. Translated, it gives CASSLTQETQYF.

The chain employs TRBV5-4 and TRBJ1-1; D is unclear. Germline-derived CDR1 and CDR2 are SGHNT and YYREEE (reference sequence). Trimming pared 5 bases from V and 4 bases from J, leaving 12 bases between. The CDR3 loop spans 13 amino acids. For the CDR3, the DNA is TGTGCCAGCAGTCCGGATTTAGGCACTGAAGCTTTCTTT. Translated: CASSPDLGTEAFF.